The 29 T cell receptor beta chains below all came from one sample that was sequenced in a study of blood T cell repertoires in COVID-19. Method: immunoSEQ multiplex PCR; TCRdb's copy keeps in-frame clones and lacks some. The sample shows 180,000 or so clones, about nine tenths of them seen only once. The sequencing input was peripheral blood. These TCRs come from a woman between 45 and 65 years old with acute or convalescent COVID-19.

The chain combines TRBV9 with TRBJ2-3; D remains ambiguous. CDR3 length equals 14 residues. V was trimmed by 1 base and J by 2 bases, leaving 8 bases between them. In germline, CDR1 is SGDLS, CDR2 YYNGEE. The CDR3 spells CASSVSSSTDTQYF. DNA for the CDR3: TGTGCCAGCAGCGTATCCTCGTCCACAGATACGCAGTATTTT.

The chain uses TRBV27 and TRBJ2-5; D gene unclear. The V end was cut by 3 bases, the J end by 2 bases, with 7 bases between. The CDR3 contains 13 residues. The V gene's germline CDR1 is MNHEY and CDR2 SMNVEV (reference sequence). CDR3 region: CASSFSRQETQYF. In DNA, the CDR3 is TGTGCCAGCAGTTTTTCCAGGCAAGAGACCCAGTACTTC.

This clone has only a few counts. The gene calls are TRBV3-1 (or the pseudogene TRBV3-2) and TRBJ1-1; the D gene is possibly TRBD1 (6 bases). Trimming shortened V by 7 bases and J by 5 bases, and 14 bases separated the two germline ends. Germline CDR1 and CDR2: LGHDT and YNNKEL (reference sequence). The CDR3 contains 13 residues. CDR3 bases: TGTGCCAGCATTGGGGGGGGCGCGACTGAAGCTTTCTTT. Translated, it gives CASIGGGATEAFF.

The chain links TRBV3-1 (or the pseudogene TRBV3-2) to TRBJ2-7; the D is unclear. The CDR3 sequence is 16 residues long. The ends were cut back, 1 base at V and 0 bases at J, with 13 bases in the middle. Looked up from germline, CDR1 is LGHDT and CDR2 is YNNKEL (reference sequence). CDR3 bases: TGTGCCAGCAGCCAAGTAAACTCCAAACTCTCCTACGAGCAGTACTTC. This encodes CASSQVNSKLSYEQYF.

The chain's CDR3 is CASSLEQGGEQYF. In nucleotides, the CDR3 is TGTGCCAGCAGCTTGGAACAGGGTGGTGAGCAGTACTTC. The rearrangement links TRBV5-6 to TRBJ2-7; D is possibly TRBD1 (6 bases). The V gene lost 0 bases and the J gene lost 7 bases, with 11 bases spanning the gap. The length of the CDR3 is 13 residues. Germline loops: CDR1 SGHDT, CDR2 YYEEEE.

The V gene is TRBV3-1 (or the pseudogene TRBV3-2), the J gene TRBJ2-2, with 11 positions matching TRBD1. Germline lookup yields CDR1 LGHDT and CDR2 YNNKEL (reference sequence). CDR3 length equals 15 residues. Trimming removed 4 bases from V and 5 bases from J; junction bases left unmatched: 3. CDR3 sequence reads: CASSPGQGGTGELFF. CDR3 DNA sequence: TGTGCCAGCAGCCCGGGACAGGGGGGGACCGGGGAGCTGTTTTTT.

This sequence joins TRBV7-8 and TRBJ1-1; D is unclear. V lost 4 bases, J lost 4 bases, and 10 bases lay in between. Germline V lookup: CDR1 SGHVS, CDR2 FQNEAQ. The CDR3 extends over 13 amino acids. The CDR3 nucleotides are TGTGCCAGCAGCTGGAGGGTTCTCACTGAAGCTTTCTTT. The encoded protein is CASSWRVLTEAFF.

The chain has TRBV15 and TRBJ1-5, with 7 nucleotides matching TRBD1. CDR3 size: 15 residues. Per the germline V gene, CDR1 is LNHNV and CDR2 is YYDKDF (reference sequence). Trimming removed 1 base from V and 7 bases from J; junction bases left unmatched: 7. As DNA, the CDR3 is TGTGCCACCAGCAGAGGACGACAGGGAAAGCAGCCCCAGCATTTT. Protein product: CATSRGRQGKQPQHF.

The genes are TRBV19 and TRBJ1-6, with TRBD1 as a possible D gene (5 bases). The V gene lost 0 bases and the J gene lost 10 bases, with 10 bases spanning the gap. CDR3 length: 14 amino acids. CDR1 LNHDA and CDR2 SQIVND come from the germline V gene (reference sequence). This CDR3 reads CASSIDRARSPLHF. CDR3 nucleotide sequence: TGTGCCAGTAGTATAGACAGGGCGCGGTCACCCCTCCACTTT.

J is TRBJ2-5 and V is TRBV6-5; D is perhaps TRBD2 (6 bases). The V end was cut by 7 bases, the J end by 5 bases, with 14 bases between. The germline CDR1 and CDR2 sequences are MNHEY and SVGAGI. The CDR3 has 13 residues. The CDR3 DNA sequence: TGTGCCAGCAATAGGGACTTCAAGGAGACCCAGTACTTC. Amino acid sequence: CASNRDFKETQYF.

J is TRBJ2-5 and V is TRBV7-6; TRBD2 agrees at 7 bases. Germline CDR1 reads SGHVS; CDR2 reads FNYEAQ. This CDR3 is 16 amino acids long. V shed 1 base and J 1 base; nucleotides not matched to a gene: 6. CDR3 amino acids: CASSLGGGTRQETQYF. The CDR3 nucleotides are TGTGCCAGCAGCTTAGGGGGGGGGACTCGCCAAGAGACCCAGTACTTC. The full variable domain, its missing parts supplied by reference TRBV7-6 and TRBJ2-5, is GAGVSQSPRYKVTKRGQDVALRCDPISGHVSLYWYRQALGQGPEFLTYFNYEAQQDKSGLPNDRFSAERPEGSISTLTIQRTEQRDSAMYRCASSLGGGTRQETQYFGPGTRLLVL.

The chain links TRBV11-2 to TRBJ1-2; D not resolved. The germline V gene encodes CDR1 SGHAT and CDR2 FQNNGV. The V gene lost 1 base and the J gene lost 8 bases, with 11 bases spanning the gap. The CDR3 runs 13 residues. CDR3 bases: TGTGCCAGCAGCTTAGGGAGAGACTTCGGCTACACCTTC. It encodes CASSLGRDFGYTF.

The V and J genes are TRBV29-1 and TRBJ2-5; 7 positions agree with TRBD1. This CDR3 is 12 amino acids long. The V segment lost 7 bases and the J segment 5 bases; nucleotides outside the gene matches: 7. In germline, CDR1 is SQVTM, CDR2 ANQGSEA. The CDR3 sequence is CSADRVEETQYF. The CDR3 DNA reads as TGCAGCGCAGACAGGGTGGAGGAGACCCAGTACTTC.

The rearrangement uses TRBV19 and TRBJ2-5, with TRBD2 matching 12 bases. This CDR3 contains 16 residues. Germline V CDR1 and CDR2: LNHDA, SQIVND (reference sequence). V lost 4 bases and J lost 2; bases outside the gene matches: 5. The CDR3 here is CASSTHLAGGQETQYF. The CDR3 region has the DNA TGTGCCAGTAGTACCCACCTAGCGGGGGGGCAAGAGACCCAGTACTTC.

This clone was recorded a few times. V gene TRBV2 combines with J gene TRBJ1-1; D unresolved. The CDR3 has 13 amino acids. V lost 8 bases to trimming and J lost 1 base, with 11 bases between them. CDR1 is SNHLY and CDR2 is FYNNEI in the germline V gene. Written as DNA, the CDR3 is TGTGCCAGCGCCGAAAACTCGAACACTGAAGCTTTCTTT. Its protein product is CASAENSNTEAFF.

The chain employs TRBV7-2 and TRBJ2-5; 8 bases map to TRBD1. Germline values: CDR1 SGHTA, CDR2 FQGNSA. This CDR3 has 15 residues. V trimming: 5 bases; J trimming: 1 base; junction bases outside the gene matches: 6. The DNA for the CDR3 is TGTGCCAGCAGCCCTACCAGGGGGCCCCAAGAGACCCAGTACTTC. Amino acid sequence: CASSPTRGPQETQYF.

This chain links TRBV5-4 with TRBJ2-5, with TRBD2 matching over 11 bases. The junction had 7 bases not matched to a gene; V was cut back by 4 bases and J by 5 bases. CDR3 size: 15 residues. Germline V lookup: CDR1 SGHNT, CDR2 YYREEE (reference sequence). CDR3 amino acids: CASSPLAGADETQYF. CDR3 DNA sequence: TGTGCCAGCAGCCCACTAGCGGGGGCTGATGAGACCCAGTACTTC.

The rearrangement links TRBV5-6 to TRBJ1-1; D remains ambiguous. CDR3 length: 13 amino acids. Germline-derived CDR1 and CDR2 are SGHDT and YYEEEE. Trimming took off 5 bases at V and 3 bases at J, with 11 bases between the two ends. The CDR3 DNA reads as TGTGCCAGCAGACGGGGTTTTGACACTGAAGCTTTCTTT. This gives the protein CASRRGFDTEAFF.

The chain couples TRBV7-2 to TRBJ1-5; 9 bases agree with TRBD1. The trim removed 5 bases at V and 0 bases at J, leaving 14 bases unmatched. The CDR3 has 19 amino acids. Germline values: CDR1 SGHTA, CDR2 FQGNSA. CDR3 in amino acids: CASSKQTGGALYSNQPQHF. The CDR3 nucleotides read TGTGCCAGCAGCAAGCAAACAGGGGGCGCCCTCTATAGCAATCAGCCCCAGCATTTT.

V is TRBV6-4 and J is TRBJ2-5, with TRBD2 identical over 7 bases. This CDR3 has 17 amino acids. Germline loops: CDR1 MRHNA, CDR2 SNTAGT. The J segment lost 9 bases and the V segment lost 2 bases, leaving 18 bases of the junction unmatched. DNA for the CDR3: TGTGCCAGCAGTGACGACGGCGGGAGCGCCCTTTTGGGGGCCCAGTACTTC. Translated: CASSDDGGSALLGAQYF.

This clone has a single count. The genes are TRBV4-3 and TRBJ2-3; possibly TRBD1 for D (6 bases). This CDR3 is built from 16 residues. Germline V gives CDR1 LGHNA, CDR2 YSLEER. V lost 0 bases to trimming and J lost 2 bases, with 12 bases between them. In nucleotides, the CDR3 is TGCGCCAGCAGCCAAGACCGGGACACCTCCACAGATACGCAGTATTTT. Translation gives CASSQDRDTSTDTQYF.

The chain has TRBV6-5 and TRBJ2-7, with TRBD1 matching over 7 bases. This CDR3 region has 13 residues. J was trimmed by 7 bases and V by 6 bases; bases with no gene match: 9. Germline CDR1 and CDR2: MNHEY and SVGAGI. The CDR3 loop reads CASSDTTGVEQYF. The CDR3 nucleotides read TGTGCCAGCAGCGATACAACAGGGGTAGAGCAGTACTTC.

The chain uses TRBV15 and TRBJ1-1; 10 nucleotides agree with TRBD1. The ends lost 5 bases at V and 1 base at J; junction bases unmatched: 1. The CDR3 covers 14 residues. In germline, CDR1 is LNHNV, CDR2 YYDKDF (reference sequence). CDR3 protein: CATSGQGGNTEAFF. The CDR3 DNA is TGTGCCACCAGCGGACAGGGGGGGAACACTGAAGCTTTCTTT.

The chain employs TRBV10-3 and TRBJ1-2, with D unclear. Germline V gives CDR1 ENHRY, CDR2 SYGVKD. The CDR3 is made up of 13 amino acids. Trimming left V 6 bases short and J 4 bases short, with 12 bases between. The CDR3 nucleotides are TGTGCCATCAGGGAGAGGGAGGGCTATGGCTACACCTTC. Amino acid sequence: CAIREREGYGYTF.

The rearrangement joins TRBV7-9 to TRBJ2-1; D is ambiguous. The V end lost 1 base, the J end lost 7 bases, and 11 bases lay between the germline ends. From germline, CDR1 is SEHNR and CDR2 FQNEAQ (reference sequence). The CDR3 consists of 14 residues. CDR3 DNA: TGTGCCAGCAGCTTAGTTGTCTTGAGGAATGAGCAGTTCTTC. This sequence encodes CASSLVVLRNEQFF.

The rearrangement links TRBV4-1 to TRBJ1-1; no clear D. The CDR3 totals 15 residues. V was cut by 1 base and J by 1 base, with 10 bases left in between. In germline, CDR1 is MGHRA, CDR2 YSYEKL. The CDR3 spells CASSQGRGRNTEAFF. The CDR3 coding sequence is TGCGCCAGCAGCCAAGGGCGGGGTCGGAACACTGAAGCTTTCTTT.

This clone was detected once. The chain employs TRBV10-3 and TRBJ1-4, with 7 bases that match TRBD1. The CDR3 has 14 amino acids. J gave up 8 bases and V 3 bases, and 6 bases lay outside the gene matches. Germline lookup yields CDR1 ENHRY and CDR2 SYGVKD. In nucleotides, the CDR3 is TGTGCCATCAGTGACCCCAGGGGGAACGAAAAACTGTTTTTT. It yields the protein CAISDPRGNEKLFF.

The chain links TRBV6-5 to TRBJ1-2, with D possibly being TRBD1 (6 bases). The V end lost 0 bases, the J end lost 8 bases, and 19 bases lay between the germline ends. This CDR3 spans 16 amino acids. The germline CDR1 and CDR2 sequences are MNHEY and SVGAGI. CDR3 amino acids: CASSYSSYDRIFGYTF. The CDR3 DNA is TGTGCCAGCAGTTACTCGAGTTATGACAGGATCTTCGGCTACACCTTC.

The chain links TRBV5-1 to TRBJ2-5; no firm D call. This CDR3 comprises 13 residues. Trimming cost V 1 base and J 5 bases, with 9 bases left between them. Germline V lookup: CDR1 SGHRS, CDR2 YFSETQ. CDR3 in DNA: TGCGCCAGCAGCTTGCCTGGCCCGGAGACCCAGTACTTC. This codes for CASSLPGPETQYF. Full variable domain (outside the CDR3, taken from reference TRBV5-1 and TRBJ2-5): KAGVTQTPRYLIKTRGQQVTLSCSPISGHRSVSWYQQTPGQGLQFLFEYFSETQRNKGNFPGRFSGRQFSNSRSEMNVSTLELGDSALYLCASSLPGPETQYFGPGTRLLVL.